What follows is one T cell receptor beta chain and its context. This record belongs to a study of blood T cell repertoires in COVID-19. About the study: Sites across the United States, Italy and Spain contributed samples from acute and convalescent COVID-19.

Original data processing: Estimation of nucleated cell counts was performed using reference gene primer amplification. Assay used: immunoSEQ multiplex PCR; TCRdb lists only in-frame clones, some missing. The D gene and trimming were derived from the DNA, and the V and J assignments and clone size from that table. The profile shows nearly 45,000 clones, 80% of them singletons. V dropped 4 bases and J dropped 0 bases, with 11 bases sitting between them. CDR1 MNHEY and CDR2 SVGAGI come from the germline V gene. This CDR3 comprises 15 residues. The TCR comes from a man between 65 and 79 years old with acute or convalescent COVID-19. Source material: peripheral blood. The rearrangement links TRBV6-5 to TRBJ2-3, with D possibly TRBD2 on 5 matching bases. The CDR3 protein is CASSLRGYSTDTQYF. CDR3 DNA: TGTGCCAGCAGTTTGAGAGGGTACAGCACAGATACGCAGTATTTT.